Listed below are T cell receptor beta chains from one sample, sequenced in a study of blood T cells in healthy people across ages. TCRdb re-analysed the 5' RACE reads in MiXCR, keeping a single row per CDR3 protein. Of 650,000 to 700,000 distinct CDR3 sequences in the sample, roughly 32% were seen once. The sequenced sample consisted of blood. The receptors shown here come from an elderly woman in good health. Both conserved end residues are part of each CDR3. D genes are given only for firm matches. Clone sizes are given selectively: once, few, many, or a class where the clone is expanded.

>NA|TRBJ1-6|TRBV5-1|NA
CASSLARGIGSSYNSPLHF
TGCGCCAGCAGCTTGGCCCGGGGAATTGGGAGCTCCTATAATTCACCCCTCCACTTT
>TRBD1|TRBJ2-7|TRBV20-1|many
CSAQSGKTGGASEQYF
TGCAGCGCCCAAAGTGGTAAGACAGGGGGCGCGTCCGAGCAGTACTTC
>NA|TRBJ2-5|TRBV29-1|many
CSVEDPAGSTQYF
TGCAGCGTTGAAGATCCGGCAGGGAGTACCCAGTACTTC
>TRBD1|TRBJ1-2|TRBV6-6|many
CASRAGTGYNYGYTF
TGTGCCAGCAGGGCCGGGACAGGGTATAACTATGGCTACACCTTC
>TRBD2|TRBJ2-7|TRBV3-1|few
CASSPGSGGSYEQYF
TGTGCCAGCAGCCCAGGGAGCGGGGGGTCCTACGAGCAGTACTTC
>TRBD2|TRBJ2-5|TRBV6-2/TRBV6-3|few
CASSPAGAVVEQYF
TGTGCCAGCAGCCCAGCGGGGGCGGTCGTTGAGCAGTACTTC
>TRBD2|TRBJ2-5|TRBV20-1|NA
CSASPAGGQETQYF
TGCAGTGCTAGCCCAGCGGGGGGGCAGGAGACCCAGTACTTC
>TRBD1|TRBJ2-4|TRBV28|many
CASSPQGVVENIQYF
TGTGCCAGCAGTCCACAGGGGGTGGTAGAAAACATTCAGTACTTC
>TRBD1|TRBJ2-7|TRBV2|NA
CACSFDRGKSYEQYF
TGTGCCTGCAGTTTCGACAGGGGAAAATCCTACGAGCAGTACTTC
>NA|TRBJ2-3|TRBV20-1|many
CSAEPGSVGADTQYF
TGCAGTGCTGAGCCGGGGTCGGTAGGGGCAGATACGCAGTATTTT